A single sample gave rise to the 27 T cell receptor beta chains below, sequenced in a study of blood T cell repertoires in COVID-19. Only in-frame clones appear in the TCRdb table, and some are missing; sequencing was by immunoSEQ multiplex PCR. The data hold 240,000 or so clones, with 86% observed a single time. The sample consisted of peripheral blood. The source is a man aged 55 to 70 with acute or convalescent COVID-19.

The chain couples TRBV6-5 to TRBJ2-7, with TRBD1 matching over 9 bases. CDR3 length: 15 amino acids. Germline-derived CDR1 and CDR2 are MNHEY and SVGAGI. V trimming: 5 bases; J trimming: 2 bases; junction bases outside the gene matches: 7. The CDR3 protein is CASSTRDRAPYEQYF. In DNA form, the CDR3 reads TGTGCCAGCAGTACCCGGGACAGGGCCCCCTACGAGCAGTACTTC.

The genes are TRBV7-9 and TRBJ1-3, with 8 bases matching TRBD1. Per germline, CDR1 SEHNR and CDR2 FQNEAQ (reference sequence). The CDR3 sequence is 15 residues long. Trimming took 5 bases from V and 0 from J; bases not matched to a gene: 3. CDR3 nucleotide sequence: TGTGCCAGCAGCGAGGACAGGGTCTCTGGAAACACCATATATTTT. Amino acids: CASSEDRVSGNTIYF. The full variable domain, in which reference TRBV7-9 and TRBJ1-3 provide the parts outside the CDR3, is DTGVSQNPRHKITKRGQNVTFRCDPISEHNRLYWYRQTLGQGPEFLTYFQNEAQLEKSRLLSDRFSAERPKGSFSTLEIQRTEQGDSAMYLCASSEDRVSGNTIYFGEGSWLTVV.

This chain uses TRBV6-2 or TRBV6-3 with TRBJ1-1; 10 bases align to TRBD1. The ends lost 6 bases at V and 6 bases at J; junction bases unmatched: 13. CDR1 and CDR2 from the germline V gene are MNHEY and SVGEGT. The CDR3 totals 16 residues. This CDR3 is CASSRRQGAGTAEAFF. As DNA, the CDR3 is TGTGCCAGCAGCCGTCGACAGGGGGCAGGAACCGCTGAAGCTTTCTTT.

This clone was observed a single time. The chain is built from TRBV7-8 and TRBJ1-1, with D unresolved. The ends were cut back, 5 bases at V and 4 bases at J, with 14 bases in the middle. This CDR3 contains 14 residues. The germline CDR1 and CDR2 sequences are SGHVS and FQNEAQ. CDR3 region: CASSRSGLSTEAFF. The DNA for the CDR3 is TGTGCCAGCAGCAGAAGCGGGCTGAGCACTGAAGCTTTCTTT.

This clone turned up a few times. The rearrangement joins TRBV19 to TRBJ2-2; 15 bases fit TRBD2. The CDR3 length is 19 residues. Germline V gives CDR1 LNHDA, CDR2 SQIVND (reference sequence). V lost 5 bases to trimming and J lost 1 base; unmatched junction nucleotides: 8. Here the CDR3 reads CASSFPGLAGGLNTGELFF. The CDR3, as DNA: TGTGCCAGTAGTTTCCCGGGACTAGCGGGGGGCCTGAACACCGGGGAGCTGTTTTTT.

This chain uses TRBV9 with TRBJ1-1; 7 bases fit TRBD1. This CDR3 has 15 amino acids. V dropped 4 bases and J dropped 4; count of bases not matched to a gene: 10. The germline V gene encodes CDR1 SGDLS and CDR2 YYNGEE. CDR3 sequence reads: CASSPRGTVLTEAFF. CDR3 coding DNA: TGTGCCAGCAGCCCGAGGGGGACAGTTCTCACTGAAGCTTTCTTT.

This rearrangement joins TRBV19 to TRBJ2-3; 9 positions match TRBD1. Germline CDR1 LNHDA, CDR2 SQIVND (reference sequence). After removal of 4 bases from V and 6 bases from J, the junction contained 5 bases not matched to a gene. The CDR3 has 14 residues. In DNA, the CDR3 is TGTGCCAGTAGTACGGGACAGGGTTCCGATACGCAGTATTTT. The encoded protein is CASSTGQGSDTQYF.

The V call is TRBV10-3, the J call TRBJ1-4, with 10 bases that match TRBD1. CDR1 and CDR2 from the germline V gene are ENHRY and SYGVKD. The trim removed 3 bases at V and 7 bases at J, leaving 5 bases unmatched. This CDR3 is 15 amino acids long. CDR3 region: CAISDPGQGGEKLFF. The DNA of the CDR3 is TGTGCCATCAGTGATCCTGGACAGGGGGGTGAAAAACTGTTTTTT.

The J gene is TRBJ1-1, the V gene TRBV14; maybe TRBD1 (6 bases). CDR1 is SGHDN, CDR2 FVKESK, per germline. This CDR3 has 16 residues. The germline V and J ends were trimmed by 1 base and 4 bases, with 16 bases remaining between them. CDR3 amino acids: CASSQALTSGATEAFF. CDR3 nucleotide sequence: TGTGCCAGCAGCCAAGCCCTGACGTCAGGGGCCACTGAAGCTTTCTTT.

V is TRBV7-2 and J is TRBJ1-2, with 9 nucleotides matching TRBD1. Germline loops: CDR1 SGHTA, CDR2 FQGNSA. The J segment lost 6 bases and the V segment lost 5 bases, leaving 10 bases of the junction unmatched. The CDR3 spans 15 residues. The CDR3 sequence: CASSRRGQGKNGYTF. The CDR3 DNA is TGTGCCAGCAGCAGACGAGGACAGGGGAAAAATGGCTACACCTTC.

The chain has TRBV5-1 and TRBJ1-2; D unclear. The CDR3 has 13 residues. Trimming cost V 5 bases and J 0 bases, with 8 bases left between them. The germline CDR1 and CDR2 sequences are SGHRS and YFSETQ. As DNA, the CDR3 is TGCGCCAGCAGTACAGTAGCTAACTATGGCTACACCTTC. Protein sequence: CASSTVANYGYTF.

J is TRBJ2-3 and V is TRBV7-9, with 11 bases identical to TRBD2. The trim removed 2 bases at V and 6 bases at J, leaving 7 bases unmatched. Germline CDR1 reads SEHNR; CDR2 reads FQNEAQ (reference sequence). This CDR3 is built from 16 residues. The CDR3 nucleotides read TGTGCCAGCAGCTTACTAGCGGGAGGAGGGGCGGATACGCAGTATTTT. Protein product: CASSLLAGGGADTQYF.

J is TRBJ1-6 and V is TRBV23-1; tentatively, D is TRBD1 (6 bases). TRBV23-1 is placed among ORFs of uncertain function. The CDR3 runs to 15 residues. Trimming removed 7 bases from V and 3 bases from J, with 13 bases in between. Written as DNA, the CDR3 is TGCGCCAGCAACAGGGTGCAAATCTATAATTCACCCCTCCACTTT. Translated: CASNRVQIYNSPLHF.

The rearrangement uses TRBV29-1 and TRBJ2-7; TRBD2 agrees at 9 bases. The trim removed 4 bases at V and 2 bases at J, leaving 12 bases unmatched. The CDR3 covers 16 residues. CDR1 is SQVTM, CDR2 ANQGSEA, per germline. CDR3 protein: CSVVRAAGGATYEQYF. For the CDR3, the DNA is TGCAGCGTTGTACGGGCAGCGGGGGGAGCGACCTACGAGCAGTACTTC.

A few counts support this clone. The CDR3 protein is CASRGGRSLGAYNEQFF. Here the CDR3 DNA reads TGTGCCAGCAGGGGGGGTAGGAGCCTCGGGGCCTACAATGAGCAGTTCTTC. The chain has TRBV7-9 and TRBJ2-1; D possibly corresponds to TRBD2 (6 bases). The CDR3 has 17 residues. The V and J ends lost 6 bases and 2 bases respectively, with 20 bases between them. Germline V lookup: CDR1 SEHNR, CDR2 FQNEAQ (reference sequence).

V is TRBV28 and J is TRBJ2-1, with 12 bases identical to TRBD2. After removal of 6 bases from V and 8 bases from J, the junction contained 8 bases not matched to a gene. Germline V gives CDR1 MDHEN, CDR2 SYDVKM. This CDR3 comprises 15 residues. This chain's CDR3 is CASRDSSGRAHEQFF. CDR3 bases: TGTGCCAGCAGGGACTCTAGCGGGAGGGCCCATGAGCAGTTCTTC. Filled out from reference TRBV28 and TRBJ2-1, the complete variable domain reads DVKVTQSSRYLVKRTGEKVFLECVQDMDHENMFWYRQDPGLGLRLIYFSYDVKMKEKGDIPEGYSVSREKKERFSLILESASTNQTSMYLCASRDSSGRAHEQFFGPGTRLTVL.

The chain employs TRBV6-6 and TRBJ1-4, with a possible D match to TRBD1 (5 bases). Germline V gene data show CDR1 as MNHNY and CDR2 as SVGAGI (reference sequence). This CDR3 spans 16 amino acids. The V and J ends lost 6 bases and 7 bases respectively, with 21 bases between them. CDR3 protein: CASSPRRGEYGEKLFF. The CDR3 nucleotides are TGTGCCAGCAGCCCTAGAAGGGGCGAATACGGTGAAAAACTGTTTTTT.

The chain combines TRBV28 with TRBJ2-3, with 8 bases lining up with TRBD1. CDR3 size: 15 residues. V lost 2 bases, J lost 6 bases, and 7 bases stayed unmatched. Germline V lookup: CDR1 MDHEN, CDR2 SYDVKM. The CDR3 reads CASSLASRQGDTQYF. The CDR3 region has the DNA TGTGCCAGCAGTTTAGCTAGCCGACAGGGGGATACGCAGTATTTT.

The chain employs TRBV7-2 and TRBJ2-7; TRBD1 might be the D (6 bases). CDR1 SGHTA and CDR2 FQGNSA come from the germline V gene. The V and J ends lost 5 bases and 1 base respectively, with 21 bases between them. The CDR3 totals 17 residues. The CDR3 bases are TGTGCCAGCAGCAAACCCGGCGGATCCGGACAGTCCTACGAGCAGTACTTC. Its protein is CASSKPGGSGQSYEQYF.

The chain couples TRBV2 to TRBJ2-1, with 7 bases that match TRBD2. V gave up 8 bases and J gave up 6 bases; unmatched junction bases: 13. Per germline, CDR1 SNHLY and CDR2 FYNNEI. This CDR3 is 15 amino acids long. The CDR3: CASRSGRAQINEQFF. DNA for the CDR3: TGTGCCAGCCGCTCTGGGAGGGCCCAGATCAATGAGCAGTTCTTC. Based on the CDR3 plus reference TRBV2 and TRBJ2-1, the full variable domain is EPEVTQTPSHQVTQMGQEVILRCVPISNHLYFYWYRQILGQKVEFLVSFYNNEISEKSEIFDDQFSVERPDGSNFTLKIRSTKLEDSAMYFCASRSGRAQINEQFFGPGTRLTVL.

This chain links TRBV7-2 with TRBJ1-1; D not resolved. CDR3 length equals 14 residues. V gave up 4 bases and J gave up 5 bases, with 14 bases separating them. The germline CDR1 and CDR2 sequences are SGHTA and FQGNSA. The CDR3 loop is CASSSGQTRTEAFF. The CDR3 DNA sequence: TGTGCCAGCAGCTCAGGCCAGACGAGAACTGAAGCTTTCTTT.

There are a few counts of this clone. The chain links TRBV28 to TRBJ2-1; 7 nucleotides line up with TRBD2. The CDR3 runs to 11 residues. V lost 7 bases and J lost 10; bases outside the gene matches: 4. In germline, CDR1 is MDHEN, CDR2 SYDVKM. The CDR3 DNA is TGTGCCAGCACCATGGGACTAGAGCAGTTCTTC. Translating it yields CASTMGLEQFF.

The chain recombines TRBV5-1 with TRBJ1-1; D remains unclear. Germline lookup yields CDR1 SGHRS and CDR2 YFSETQ. The CDR3 is made up of 15 amino acids. V lost 0 bases and J lost 1, with 10 bases in between. CDR3 in DNA: TGCGCCAGCAGCTTGGTTCGGGGAGCGAACACTGAAGCTTTCTTT. Protein product: CASSLVRGANTEAFF.

This clone has just a few counts. The CDR3 DNA is TGTGCCGGAGGACAGGCCGGGGCAAAGGGCTACACCTTC. Protein sequence: CAGGQAGAKGYTF. The gene calls are TRBV18 and TRBJ1-2; 7 bases align to TRBD1. Germline V gene data show CDR1 as KGHSH and CDR2 as LQKENI. The CDR3 is made up of 13 amino acids. Trimming cost V 11 bases and J 8 bases; bases outside gene matches: 14. The whole variable domain, remainder taken from reference TRBV18 and TRBJ1-2, is NAGVMQNPRHLVRRRGQEARLRCSPMKGHSHVYWYRQLPEEGLKFMVYLQKENIIDESGMPKERFSAEFPKEGPSILRIQQVVRGDSAAYFCAGGQAGAKGYTFGSGTRLTVV.

V is TRBV7-9 and J is TRBJ2-7, with 11 bases that match TRBD2. CDR1 SEHNR and CDR2 FQNEAQ come from the germline V gene (reference sequence). CDR3 length: 16 amino acids. V was clipped by 4 bases and J by 2 bases; unmatched bases: 7. CDR3 nucleotide sequence: TGTGCCAGCAGCTCCACCTCGGGACTAGCGGCCTACGAGCAGTACTTC. Translating gives CASSSTSGLAAYEQYF.

J is TRBJ2-4 and V is TRBV10-3, with D uncertain. Germline CDR1 is ENHRY and CDR2 is SYGVKD. Trimming took off 2 bases at V and 5 bases at J, with 7 bases between the two ends. The CDR3 is 13 residues long. The CDR3 nucleotides are TGTGCCATCAGTGAGGCAGGTGAAAACATTCAGTACTTC. This gives the protein CAISEAGENIQYF.

The chain recombines TRBV27 with TRBJ2-7; D is perhaps TRBD1 (6 bases). Germline-derived CDR1 and CDR2 are MNHEY and SMNVEV (reference sequence). This CDR3 contains 17 residues. V lost 5 bases to trimming and J lost 6 bases, with 26 bases between them. The CDR3 nucleotides read TGTGCCAGCAGTGCCCCCCTGGGGGACATATCAGCCATCGAGCAGTACTTC. It specifies CASSAPLGDISAIEQYF.